This paragraph reports one T cell receptor beta chain. The CDR3 contains 15 residues. The V gene end was trimmed by 5 bases and the J gene end by 5 bases; junction bases not matched to a gene: 7. The germline V gene encodes CDR1 MDHEN and CDR2 SYDVKM. TCRdb keeps only in-frame clones here, not all; method: immunoSEQ multiplex PCR. Among hundreds of thousands of clones listed, roughly 90% were seen once. The data derive from a study of blood T cell repertoires in COVID-19. V gene TRBV28 combines with J gene TRBJ2-5, with 11 positions matching TRBD2. Sequenced sample: peripheral blood. The TCR comes from a woman aged 25 to 45 with acute or convalescent COVID-19. This chain's CDR3 is CASSTLAGGRETQYF. The CDR3 nucleotides are TGTGCCAGCAGTACTCTAGCGGGGGGTAGGGAGACCCAGTACTTC.